A selection of T cell receptor beta chains follows, all from one sample in a study of T cells in Graves' hyperthyroidism and ophthalmopathy. Each CDR3 protein is one row after TCRdb ran MiXCR on the multiplex PCR reads. Of hundreds of thousands of distinct CDR3 sequences in the sample, approximately 14% are singletons; the top ten hold roughly a fifth. Input material: blood. All receptors come from a woman aged 55-69 years with Graves' ophthalmopathy. The CDR3 runs from the conserved cysteine through the conserved F or W. The order of the fields is clone size, V gene, CDR3 protein. The size of a clone is reported for some rows only, either as once, few or many, or as a class for expanded clones.

abundance: -
v_gene: TRBV25-1
CDR3aa: CASSNIGNTEAFF

abundance: many
v_gene: TRBV10-3
CDR3aa: CAITSGPSSYEQYF

abundance: few
v_gene: TRBV6-1
CDR3aa: CASSSAAGESFF

abundance: many
v_gene: TRBV6-1
CDR3aa: CASRERGSTDTQYF

abundance: few
v_gene: TRBV15
CDR3aa: CATSKRPQLIEKLFF

abundance: -
v_gene: TRBV6-5
CDR3aa: CASSYAQGGSYEQYF

abundance: -
v_gene: TRBV12-3/TRBV12-4
CDR3aa: CASSLDRGRTEAFF

abundance: few
v_gene: TRBV20-1
CDR3aa: CSAGYEQYF

abundance: -
v_gene: TRBV19
CDR3aa: CASSPGRNSYEQYF

abundance: few
v_gene: TRBV20-1
CDR3aa: CSATGLAGLRETQYF

abundance: many
v_gene: TRBV3-1
CDR3aa: CASSLGTGTDTQYF

abundance: -
v_gene: TRBV7-8
CDR3aa: CAGSQPKSRAPFYNEQFF

abundance: few
v_gene: TRBV13
CDR3aa: CASSPMARNTDTQYF

abundance: -
v_gene: TRBV15
CDR3aa: CATSGPGTSGYNEQFF

abundance: many
v_gene: TRBV5-1
CDR3aa: CASSLLMTGGRDEQFF

abundance: many
v_gene: TRBV7-9
CDR3aa: CASSFGLATGEQYF

abundance: many
v_gene: TRBV20-1
CDR3aa: CSARGDETQYF

abundance: -
v_gene: TRBV5-1
CDR3aa: CASSLLTSGRAIEQFF

abundance: many
v_gene: TRBV7-9
CDR3aa: CASSAAGGLGDTQYF

abundance: many
v_gene: TRBV11-2
CDR3aa: CASSLGRGTYEQYF

abundance: few
v_gene: TRBV3-1
CDR3aa: CASSRISLPATNEKLVF

abundance: -
v_gene: TRBV10-2
CDR3aa: CASSDLAGGPMDEQFF

abundance: many
v_gene: TRBV7-8
CDR3aa: CASSLGRGQGKGNIQYF

abundance: many
v_gene: TRBV27
CDR3aa: CASSLSQEYGYTF

abundance: many
v_gene: TRBV5-1
CDR3aa: CASAPQGHTQYF

abundance: many
v_gene: TRBV2
CDR3aa: CASPSYNEQFF

abundance: many
v_gene: TRBV20-1
CDR3aa: CSARLKPPAGTSSYEQYF

abundance: -
v_gene: TRBV7-9
CDR3aa: CASSLDYLAGAYEQYF

abundance: -
v_gene: TRBV5-1
CDR3aa: CANSPRGTNYEQYF

abundance: few
v_gene: TRBV4-1
CDR3aa: CASSQLQTGNSYEQYF

abundance: few
v_gene: TRBV7-6
CDR3aa: CASSLSAGGSDEQFF

abundance: -
v_gene: TRBV6-1
CDR3aa: CASSPREGAKNTGELFF

abundance: many
v_gene: TRBV2
CDR3aa: CASSGQGQGARYEQYF

abundance: many
v_gene: TRBV24-1
CDR3aa: CATSVSGGLNQPQHF

abundance: many
v_gene: TRBV28
CDR3aa: CASSSPPTMRSPLHF

abundance: -
v_gene: TRBV10-3
CDR3aa: CAISVGTTPDNEQFF

abundance: many
v_gene: TRBV3-1
CDR3aa: CASSQVSDVGYEQYF

abundance: many
v_gene: TRBV28
CDR3aa: CASSLPGQRRGDTQYF

abundance: many
v_gene: TRBV30
CDR3aa: CAWSVRRSGQGASEAFF

abundance: many
v_gene: TRBV4-1
CDR3aa: CASSQVRIVAGDEQYF

abundance: -
v_gene: TRBV20-1
CDR3aa: CSARDGTTNEQFF

abundance: many
v_gene: TRBV10-1
CDR3aa: CASSEVQGYGYTF